This T cell receptor (beta chain) was found in a study of T cell repertoires in aging, cancer and after chemotherapy. Study background: The whole study produced a dataset of about 8.8 million TCR reads.

This clonotype qualifies as medium-sized. CDR3 size: 14 residues. Deletions cut 4 bases from V and 3 bases from J, with 12 bases between. CDR1 and CDR2 (germline): MNHEY, SVGAGI. TCR beta rearrangements were amplified from peripheral blood genomic DNA. Rearranged V-D-J TRB sequences were amplified with a mixed TRB-A/B primer pool. In TCRdb, the multiplex PCR reads were re-called with MiXCR into one record per CDR3 protein. The table shows thousands of distinct CDR3 sequences, with roughly a quarter occurring only once. The chain employs TRBV6-5 and TRBJ1-1; weak D call: TRBD1 (5 bases). The specimen sequenced was blood. The TCR originated in a human donor in good health. The chain's CDR3 is CASSFLGGDTEAFF. The DNA for the CDR3 is TGTGCCAGCAGTTTCTTGGGGGGGGACACTGAAGCTTTCTTT.